This T cell receptor beta chain was identified during a study of blood T cells in healthy people across ages. Every sample yielded at least 7 million isolated PBMCs. Extraction yielded at least 6 micrograms of total RNA per sample. General study results and limits: Measured against age, TCR beta diversity per million T cells decreased in a roughly linear manner.

The CDR3 runs to 17 residues. The J segment lost 6 bases and the V segment lost 7 bases, leaving 13 bases of the junction unmatched. Germline CDR1 and CDR2: SGHKS and YYEKEE (reference sequence). The authors ran a second PCR of roughly 6 to 11 cycles using a sample-barcoded 5' primer and a J-beta primer mix. TCRdb reanalysed the 5' RACE reads using MiXCR and keeps one entry per CDR3 protein. This table holds 550,000 to 750,000 distinct CDR3 sequences, around 20% found once. The table lists this clonotype with a few counts. As yet, its antigen is unknown. The clonotype was recovered from a man in his 70s in good health. J is TRBJ2-2 and V is TRBV5-5, with 12 bases fitting TRBD1. The sample taken for sequencing was blood. The CDR3 nucleotides read TGTGCCAGCTCACCACTCCCCGGGACAGGGGGCTCCGGGGAGCTGTTTTTT. This translates into CASSPLPGTGGSGELFF.